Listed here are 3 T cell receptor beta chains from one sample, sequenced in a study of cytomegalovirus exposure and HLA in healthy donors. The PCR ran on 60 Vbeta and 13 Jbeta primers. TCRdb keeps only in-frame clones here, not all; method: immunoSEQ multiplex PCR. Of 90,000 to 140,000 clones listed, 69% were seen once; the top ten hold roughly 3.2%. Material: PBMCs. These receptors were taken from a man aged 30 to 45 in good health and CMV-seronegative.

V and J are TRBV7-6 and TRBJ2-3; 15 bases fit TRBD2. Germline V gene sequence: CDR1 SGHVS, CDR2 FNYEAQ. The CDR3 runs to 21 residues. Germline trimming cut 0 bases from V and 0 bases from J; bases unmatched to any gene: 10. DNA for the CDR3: TGTGCCAGCAGCTTAGCACCGGGACTAGCGGGAGGCTCCCCTAGCACAGATACGCAGTATTTT. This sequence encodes CASSLAPGLAGGSPSTDTQYF. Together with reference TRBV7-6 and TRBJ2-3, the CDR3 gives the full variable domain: GAGVSQSPRYKVTKRGQDVALRCDPISGHVSLYWYRQALGQGPEFLTYFNYEAQQDKSGLPNDRFSAERPEGSISTLTIQRTEQRDSAMYRCASSLAPGLAGGSPSTDTQYFGPGTRLTVL.

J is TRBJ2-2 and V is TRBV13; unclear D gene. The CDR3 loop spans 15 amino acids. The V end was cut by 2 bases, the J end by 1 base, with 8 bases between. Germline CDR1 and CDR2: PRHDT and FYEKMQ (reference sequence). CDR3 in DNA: TGTGCCAGCAGCTTAAGGCGGAAGAACACCGGGGAGCTGTTTTTT. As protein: CASSLRRKNTGELFF.

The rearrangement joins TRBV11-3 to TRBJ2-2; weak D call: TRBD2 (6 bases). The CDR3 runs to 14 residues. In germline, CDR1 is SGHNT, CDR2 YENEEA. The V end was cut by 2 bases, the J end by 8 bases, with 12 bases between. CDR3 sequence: CASSLSSGTGELFF. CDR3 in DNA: TGTGCCAGCAGCTTAAGTTCAGGGACTGGGGAGCTGTTTTTT.